Listed below are T cell receptor beta chains from one sample, sequenced in a study of CD8+CD57+ T cells in acquired aplastic anemia. MiXCR was run by TCRdb on the reads, yielding one entry per CDR3 protein. The sample has about 160,000 distinct CDR3 sequences; about 50% are singletons. Sequenced: sorted CD4+, CD8+, or CD8+CD57+ T cells (not recorded which) from PBMCs. The receptors shown here come from a human donor with aplastic anemia. The CDR3 runs from the conserved cysteine through the conserved F or W. D genes are given only for firm matches. Clone size appears in some rows only: once, few, many, or a class for an expanded clone.

j_gene,abundance,v_gene,d_gene,CDR3aa,CDR3nt
TRBJ1-1,-,TRBV2,-,CASSEGVGMNTEAFF,TGTGCCAGCAGTGAAGGGGTGGGAATGAACACTGAAGCTTTCTTT
TRBJ2-3,-,TRBV20-1,-,CSGTRDSTDTQYF,TGCAGTGGGACGAGGGACAGCACAGATACGCAGTATTTT
TRBJ1-2,once,TRBV9,-,CASSAQGNYGYTF,TGTGCCAGCAGCGCACAGGGAAACTATGGCTACACCTTC
TRBJ1-5,-,TRBV24-1,TRBD1,CATSDPRTGDSNQPQHF,TGTGCCACCAGTGATCCAAGGACAGGGGATAGCAATCAGCCCCAGCATTTT
TRBJ2-5,-,TRBV7-3,-,CASSSVVDETQYF,TGTGCCAGCAGCTCGGTCGTTGACGAGACCCAGTACTTC
TRBJ2-2,few,TRBV29-1,TRBD1,CSVGQGATGELFF,TGCAGCGTTGGCCAGGGGGCTACCGGGGAGCTGTTTTTT
TRBJ2-2,-,TRBV29-1,-,CSVEIGAAGELFF,TGCAGCGTTGAAATAGGGGCGGCCGGGGAGCTGTTTTTT
TRBJ1-1,-,TRBV24-1,TRBD1,CATRTGGDTEAFF,TGTGCCACTCGGACAGGGGGCGACACTGAAGCTTTCTTT
TRBJ1-3,few,TRBV15,-,CATSRDPGDTIYF,TGTGCCACCAGCAGAGACCCCGGTGACACCATATATTTT
TRBJ2-5,-,TRBV10-1,TRBD2,CASIIVGTSGGQSRTQYF,TGCGCCAGCATCATAGTAGGGACTAGCGGGGGACAGAGCCGTACCCAGTACTTC
TRBJ2-2,once,TRBV6-1,-,CASIQGNGELSF,TGTGCCAGCATCCAGGGGAACGGGGAGCTGTCTTTT
TRBJ2-3,few,TRBV4-3,TRBD2,CASSHWEGRENTDTQYF,TGCGCCAGCAGCCATTGGGAGGGGCGGGAGAACACAGATACGCAGTATTTT
TRBJ2-1,few,TRBV6-5,TRBD1,CASSLTGSSYNEQFF,TGTGCCAGCAGTTTGACAGGGAGCTCCTACAATGAGCAGTTCTTC
TRBJ2-7,-,TRBV20-1,TRBD2,CSARGLAAAYEQYF,TGCAGTGCTAGAGGGCTAGCGGCAGCCTACGAGCAGTACTTC